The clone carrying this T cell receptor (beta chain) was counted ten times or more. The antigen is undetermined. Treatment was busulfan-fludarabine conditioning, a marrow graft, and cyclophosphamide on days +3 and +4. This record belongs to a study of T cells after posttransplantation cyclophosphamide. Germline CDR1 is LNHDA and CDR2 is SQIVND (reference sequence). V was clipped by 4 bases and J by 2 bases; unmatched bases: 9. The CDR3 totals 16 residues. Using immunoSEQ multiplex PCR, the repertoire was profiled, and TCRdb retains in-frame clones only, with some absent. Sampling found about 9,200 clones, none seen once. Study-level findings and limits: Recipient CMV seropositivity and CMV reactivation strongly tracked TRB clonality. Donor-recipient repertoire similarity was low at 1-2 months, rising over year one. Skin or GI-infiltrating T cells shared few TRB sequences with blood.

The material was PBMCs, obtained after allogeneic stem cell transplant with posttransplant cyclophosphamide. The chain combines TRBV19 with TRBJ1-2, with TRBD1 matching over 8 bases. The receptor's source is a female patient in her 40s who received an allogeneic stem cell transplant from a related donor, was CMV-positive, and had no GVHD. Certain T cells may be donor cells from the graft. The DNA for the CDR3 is TGTGCCAGTAGTACTAACGGACAGGGTTCAAACTATGGCTACACCTTC. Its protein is CASSTNGQGSNYGYTF.